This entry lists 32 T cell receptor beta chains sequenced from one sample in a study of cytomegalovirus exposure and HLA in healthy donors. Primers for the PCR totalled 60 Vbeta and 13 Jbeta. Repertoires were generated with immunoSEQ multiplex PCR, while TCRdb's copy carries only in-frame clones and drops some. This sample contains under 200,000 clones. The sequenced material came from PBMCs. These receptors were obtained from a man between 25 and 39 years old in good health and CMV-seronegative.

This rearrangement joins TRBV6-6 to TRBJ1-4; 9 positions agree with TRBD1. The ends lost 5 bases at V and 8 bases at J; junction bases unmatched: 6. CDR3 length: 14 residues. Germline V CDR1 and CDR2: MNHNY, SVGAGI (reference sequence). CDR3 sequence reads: CASSDGQGLEKLFF. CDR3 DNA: TGTGCCAGCAGTGACGGACAGGGGTTAGAAAAACTGTTTTTT.

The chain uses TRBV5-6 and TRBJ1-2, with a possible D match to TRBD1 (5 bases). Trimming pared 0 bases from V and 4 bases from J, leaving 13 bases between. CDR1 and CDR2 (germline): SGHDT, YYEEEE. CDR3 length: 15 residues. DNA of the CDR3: TGTGCCAGCAGCTTGGGCCAGGGATCAGGCTATGGCTACACCTTC. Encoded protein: CASSLGQGSGYGYTF.

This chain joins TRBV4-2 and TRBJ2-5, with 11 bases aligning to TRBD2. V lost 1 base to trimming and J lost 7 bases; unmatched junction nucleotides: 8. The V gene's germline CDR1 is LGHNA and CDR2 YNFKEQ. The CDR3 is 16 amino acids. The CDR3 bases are TGTGCCAGCAGCCAAGCGCCGGGACTAGCGGCCGGGACCCAGTACTTC. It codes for CASSQAPGLAAGTQYF.

The CDR3 coding sequence is TGTGCCAGCAGCTTAGATAGGGAGAACGAAGCTTTCTTT. It is translated as CASSLDRENEAFF. The gene calls are TRBV11-2 and TRBJ1-1; D not resolved. Germline V CDR1 and CDR2: SGHAT, FQNNGV. The CDR3 extends over 13 amino acids. Trimming shortened V by 0 bases and J by 8 bases, and 10 bases separated the two germline ends.

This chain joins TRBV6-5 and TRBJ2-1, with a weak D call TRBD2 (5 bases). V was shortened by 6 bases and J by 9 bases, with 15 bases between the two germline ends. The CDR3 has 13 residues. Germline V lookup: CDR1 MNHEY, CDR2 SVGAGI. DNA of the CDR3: TGTGCCAGCAGGAGGGATTTCTCCGGTGAGCAGTTCTTC. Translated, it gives CASRRDFSGEQFF.

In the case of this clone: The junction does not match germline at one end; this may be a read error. The CDR3: CASSLSSTDTQYF. In nucleotides, the CDR3 is TGTGCCAGCAGCTTATCTAGCACGGATACGCAGTATTTT. The chain recombines TRBV7-9 with TRBJ2-3; possibly TRBD2 for D (5 bases). This CDR3 contains 13 residues. Germline CDR1 SEHNR, CDR2 FQNEAQ (reference sequence).

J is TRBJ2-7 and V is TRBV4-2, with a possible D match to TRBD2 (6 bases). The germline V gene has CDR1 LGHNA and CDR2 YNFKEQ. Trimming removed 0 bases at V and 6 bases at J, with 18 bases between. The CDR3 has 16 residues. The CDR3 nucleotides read TGTGCCAGCAGCCAAGATGTTACAGGACTAACTGTCGAGCAGTACTTC. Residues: CASSQDVTGLTVEQYF.

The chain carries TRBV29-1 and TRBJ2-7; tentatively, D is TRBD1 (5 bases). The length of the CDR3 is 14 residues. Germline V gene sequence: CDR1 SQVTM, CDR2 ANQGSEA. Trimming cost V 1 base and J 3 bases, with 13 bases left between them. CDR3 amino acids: CSVEGQGPHYEQYF. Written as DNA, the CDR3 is TGCAGCGTTGAAGGCCAGGGTCCCCACTACGAGCAGTACTTC.

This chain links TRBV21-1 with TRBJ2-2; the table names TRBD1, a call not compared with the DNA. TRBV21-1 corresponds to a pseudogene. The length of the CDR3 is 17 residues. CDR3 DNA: TGTGCCAGCCACCCCCCCGGGACAGGGGTGGGTACCGGGGAGCTGTTTTTT. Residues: CASHPPGTGVGTGELFF.

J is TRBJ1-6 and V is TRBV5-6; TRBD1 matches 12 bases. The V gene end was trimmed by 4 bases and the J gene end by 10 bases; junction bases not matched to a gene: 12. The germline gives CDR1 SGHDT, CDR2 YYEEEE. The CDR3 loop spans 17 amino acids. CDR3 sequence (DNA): TGTGCCAGCAGCCTGGGGACAGGGGGCTACTCTCGATCACCCCTCCACTTT. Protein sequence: CASSLGTGGYSRSPLHF.

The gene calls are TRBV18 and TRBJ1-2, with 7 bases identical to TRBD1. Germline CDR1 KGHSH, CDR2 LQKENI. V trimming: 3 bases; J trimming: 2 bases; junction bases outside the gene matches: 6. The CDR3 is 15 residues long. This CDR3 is CASSPGQTKNYGYTF. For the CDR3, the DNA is TGTGCCAGCTCACCGGGACAGACAAAAAACTATGGCTACACCTTC.

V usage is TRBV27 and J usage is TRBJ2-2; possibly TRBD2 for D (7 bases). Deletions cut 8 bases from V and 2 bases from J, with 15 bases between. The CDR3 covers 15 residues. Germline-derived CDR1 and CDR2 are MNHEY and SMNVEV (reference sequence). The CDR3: CASGRGGPNTGELFF. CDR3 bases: TGTGCCAGCGGGCGCGGGGGCCCTAACACCGGGGAGCTGTTTTTT.

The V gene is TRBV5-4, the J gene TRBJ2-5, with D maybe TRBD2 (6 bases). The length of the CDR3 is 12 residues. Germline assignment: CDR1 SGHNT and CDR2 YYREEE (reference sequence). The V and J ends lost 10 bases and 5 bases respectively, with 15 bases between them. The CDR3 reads CAGGSPGETQYF. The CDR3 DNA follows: TGTGCCGGGGGGTCCCCCGGGGAGACCCAGTACTTC.

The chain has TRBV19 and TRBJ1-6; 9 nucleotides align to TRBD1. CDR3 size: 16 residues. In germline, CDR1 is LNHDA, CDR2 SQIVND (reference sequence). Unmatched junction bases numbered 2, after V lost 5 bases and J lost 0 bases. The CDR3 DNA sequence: TGTGCCAGTAGTCGACAGGGGGACTCCTATAATTCACCCCTCCACTTT. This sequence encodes CASSRQGDSYNSPLHF. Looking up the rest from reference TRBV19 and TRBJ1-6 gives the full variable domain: DGGITQSPKYLFRKEGQNVTLSCEQNLNHDAMYWYRQDPGQGLRLIYYSQIVNDFQKGDIAEGYSVSREKKESFPLTVTSAQKNPTAFYLCASSRQGDSYNSPLHFGNGTRLTVT.

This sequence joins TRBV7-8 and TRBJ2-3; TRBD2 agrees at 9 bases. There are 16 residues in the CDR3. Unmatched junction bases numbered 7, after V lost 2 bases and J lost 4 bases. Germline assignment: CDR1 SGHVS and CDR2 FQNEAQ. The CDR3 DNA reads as TGTGCCAGCAGCTTAAGGGGCCTAGCGGGGCCAGATACGCAGTATTTT. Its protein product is CASSLRGLAGPDTQYF.

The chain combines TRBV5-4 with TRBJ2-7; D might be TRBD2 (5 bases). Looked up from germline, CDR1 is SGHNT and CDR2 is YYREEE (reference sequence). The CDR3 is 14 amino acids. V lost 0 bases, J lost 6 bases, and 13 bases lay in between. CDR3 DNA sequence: TGTGCCAGCAGCTTGGATCGCAGAGGGAGCGAGCAGTACTTC. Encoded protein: CASSLDRRGSEQYF. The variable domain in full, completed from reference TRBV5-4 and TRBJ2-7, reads ETGVTQSPTHLIKTRGQQVTLRCSSQSGHNTVSWYQQALGQGPQFIFQYYREEENGRGNFPPRFSGLQFPNYSSELNVNALELDDSALYLCASSLDRRGSEQYFGPGTRLTVT.

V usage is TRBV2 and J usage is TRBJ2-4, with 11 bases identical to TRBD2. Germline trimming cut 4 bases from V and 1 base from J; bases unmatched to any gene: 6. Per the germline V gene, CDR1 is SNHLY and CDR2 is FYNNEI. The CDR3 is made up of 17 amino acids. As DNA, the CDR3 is TGTGCCAGCAGTGGGAGACTAGCGGGGAGGGCCAAAAACATTCAGTACTTC. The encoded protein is CASSGRLAGRAKNIQYF.

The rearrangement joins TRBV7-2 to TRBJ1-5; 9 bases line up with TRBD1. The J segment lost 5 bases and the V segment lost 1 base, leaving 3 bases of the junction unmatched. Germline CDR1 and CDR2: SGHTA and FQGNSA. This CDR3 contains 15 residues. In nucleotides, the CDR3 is TGTGCCAGCAGCTTAGGGGGACAGGGCGATCAGCCCCAGCATTTT. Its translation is CASSLGGQGDQPQHF.

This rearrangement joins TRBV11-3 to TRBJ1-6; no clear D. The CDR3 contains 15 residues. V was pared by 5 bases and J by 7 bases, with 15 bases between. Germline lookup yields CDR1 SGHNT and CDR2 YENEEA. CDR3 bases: TGTGCCAGCAGCCCTAAAGCCTCCCTAAATTCACCCCTCCACTTT. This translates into CASSPKASLNSPLHF.

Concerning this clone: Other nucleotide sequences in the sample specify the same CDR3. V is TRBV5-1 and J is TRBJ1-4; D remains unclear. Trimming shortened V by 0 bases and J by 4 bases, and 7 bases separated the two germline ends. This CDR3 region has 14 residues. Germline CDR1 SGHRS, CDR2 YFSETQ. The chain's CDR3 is CASSLGRGNEKLFF. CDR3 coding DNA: TGCGCCAGCAGCTTGGGCAGAGGTAATGAAAAACTGTTTTTT.

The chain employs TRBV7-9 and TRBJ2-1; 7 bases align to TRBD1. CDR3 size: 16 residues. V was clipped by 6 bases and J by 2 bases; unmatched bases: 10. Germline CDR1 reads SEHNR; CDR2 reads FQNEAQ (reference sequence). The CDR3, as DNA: TGTGCCAGCAGACACCAAATAGGGGGCGCCTACAATGAGCAGTTCTTC. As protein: CASRHQIGGAYNEQFF.

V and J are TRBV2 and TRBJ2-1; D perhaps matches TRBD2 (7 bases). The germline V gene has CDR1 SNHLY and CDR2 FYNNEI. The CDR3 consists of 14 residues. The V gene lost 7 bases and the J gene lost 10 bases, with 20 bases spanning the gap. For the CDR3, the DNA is TGTGCCAGCATAGGGGGAAGCGGGGCGGGGGAGCAGTTCTTC. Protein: CASIGGSGAGEQFF. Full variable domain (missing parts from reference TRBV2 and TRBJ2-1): EPEVTQTPSHQVTQMGQEVILRCVPISNHLYFYWYRQILGQKVEFLVSFYNNEISEKSEIFDDQFSVERPDGSNFTLKIRSTKLEDSAMYFCASIGGSGAGEQFFGPGTRLTVL.

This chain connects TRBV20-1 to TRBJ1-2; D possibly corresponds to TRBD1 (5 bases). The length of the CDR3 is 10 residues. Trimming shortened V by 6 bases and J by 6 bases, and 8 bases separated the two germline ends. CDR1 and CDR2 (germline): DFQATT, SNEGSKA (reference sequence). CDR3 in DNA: TGCAGTGCCCCGGGGGATGGCTACACCTTC. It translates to CSAPGDGYTF.

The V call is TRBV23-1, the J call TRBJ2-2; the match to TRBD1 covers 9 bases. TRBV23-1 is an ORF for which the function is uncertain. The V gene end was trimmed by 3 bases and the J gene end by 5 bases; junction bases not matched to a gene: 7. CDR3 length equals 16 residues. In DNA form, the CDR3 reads TGCGCCAGCAGTCAGCCCTTGGACAGGGGTACCGGGGAGCTGTTTTTT. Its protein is CASSQPLDRGTGELFF.

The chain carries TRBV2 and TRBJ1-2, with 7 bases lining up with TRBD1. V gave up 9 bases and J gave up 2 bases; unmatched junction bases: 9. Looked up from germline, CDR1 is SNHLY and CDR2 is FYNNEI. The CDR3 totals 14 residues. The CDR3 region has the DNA TGTGCCAGTACGAGACAGGGCGCCAACTATGGCTACACCTTC. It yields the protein CASTRQGANYGYTF. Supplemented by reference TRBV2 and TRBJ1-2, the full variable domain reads EPEVTQTPSHQVTQMGQEVILRCVPISNHLYFYWYRQILGQKVEFLVSFYNNEISEKSEIFDDQFSVERPDGSNFTLKIRSTKLEDSAMYFCASTRQGANYGYTFGSGTRLTVV.

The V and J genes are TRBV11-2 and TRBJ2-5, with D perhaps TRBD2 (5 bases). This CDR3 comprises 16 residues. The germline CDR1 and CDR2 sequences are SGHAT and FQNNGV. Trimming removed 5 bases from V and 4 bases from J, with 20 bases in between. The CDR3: CASSPQPTGWGETQYF. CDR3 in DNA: TGTGCCAGCAGCCCCCAGCCGACGGGGTGGGGAGAGACCCAGTACTTC.

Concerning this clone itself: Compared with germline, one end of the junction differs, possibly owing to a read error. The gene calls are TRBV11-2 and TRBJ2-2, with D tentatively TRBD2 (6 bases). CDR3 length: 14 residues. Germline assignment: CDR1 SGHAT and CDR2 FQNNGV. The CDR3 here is CASSLVAATGGLFF. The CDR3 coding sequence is TGTGCCAGCAGCTTAGTGGCCGCCACCGGGGGGCTGTTTTTT. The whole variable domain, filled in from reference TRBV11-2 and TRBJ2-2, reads EAGVAQSPRYKIIEKRQSVAFWCNPISGHATLYWYQQILGQGPKLLIQFQNNGVVDDSQLPKDRFSAERLKGVDSTLKIQPAKLEDSAVYLCASSLVAATGGLFFGEGSRLTVL.

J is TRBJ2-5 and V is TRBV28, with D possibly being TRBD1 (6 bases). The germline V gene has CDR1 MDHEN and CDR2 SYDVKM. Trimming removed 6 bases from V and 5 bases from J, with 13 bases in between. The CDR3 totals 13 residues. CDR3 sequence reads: CASSKQGPETQYF. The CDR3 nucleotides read TGTGCCAGCAGCAAACAGGGTCCCGAGACCCAGTACTTC. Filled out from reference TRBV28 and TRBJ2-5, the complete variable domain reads DVKVTQSSRYLVKRTGEKVFLECVQDMDHENMFWYRQDPGLGLRLIYFSYDVKMKEKGDIPEGYSVSREKKERFSLILESASTNQTSMYLCASSKQGPETQYFGPGTRLLVL.

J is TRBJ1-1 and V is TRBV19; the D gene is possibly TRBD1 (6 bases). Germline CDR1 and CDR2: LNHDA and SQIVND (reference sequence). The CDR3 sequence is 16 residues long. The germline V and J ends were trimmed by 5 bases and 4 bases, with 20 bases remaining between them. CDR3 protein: CASSSRHIGGGTEAFF. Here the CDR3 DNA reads TGTGCCAGTAGTTCTCGACACATAGGGGGGGGCACTGAAGCTTTCTTT.

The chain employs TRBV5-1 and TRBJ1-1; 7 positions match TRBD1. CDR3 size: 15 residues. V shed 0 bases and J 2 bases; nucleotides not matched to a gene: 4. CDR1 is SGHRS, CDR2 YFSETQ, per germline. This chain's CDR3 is CASSLASGGNTEAFF. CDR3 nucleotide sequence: TGCGCCAGCAGCTTGGCCTCAGGGGGTAACACTGAAGCTTTCTTT.

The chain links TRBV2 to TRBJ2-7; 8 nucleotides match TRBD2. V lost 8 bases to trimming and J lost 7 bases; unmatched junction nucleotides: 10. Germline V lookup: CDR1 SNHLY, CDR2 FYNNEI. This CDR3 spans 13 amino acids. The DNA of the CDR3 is TGTGCCAGCTTGAAGGGACTAGGCGGAGAGCAGTACTTC. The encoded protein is CASLKGLGGEQYF.

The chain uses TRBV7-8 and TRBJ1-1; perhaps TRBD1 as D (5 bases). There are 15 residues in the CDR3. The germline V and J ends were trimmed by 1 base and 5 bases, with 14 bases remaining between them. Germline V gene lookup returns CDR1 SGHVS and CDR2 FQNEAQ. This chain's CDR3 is CASSLGGLGQTEAFF. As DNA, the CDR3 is TGTGCCAGCAGCTTAGGAGGCCTGGGGCAGACTGAAGCTTTCTTT.